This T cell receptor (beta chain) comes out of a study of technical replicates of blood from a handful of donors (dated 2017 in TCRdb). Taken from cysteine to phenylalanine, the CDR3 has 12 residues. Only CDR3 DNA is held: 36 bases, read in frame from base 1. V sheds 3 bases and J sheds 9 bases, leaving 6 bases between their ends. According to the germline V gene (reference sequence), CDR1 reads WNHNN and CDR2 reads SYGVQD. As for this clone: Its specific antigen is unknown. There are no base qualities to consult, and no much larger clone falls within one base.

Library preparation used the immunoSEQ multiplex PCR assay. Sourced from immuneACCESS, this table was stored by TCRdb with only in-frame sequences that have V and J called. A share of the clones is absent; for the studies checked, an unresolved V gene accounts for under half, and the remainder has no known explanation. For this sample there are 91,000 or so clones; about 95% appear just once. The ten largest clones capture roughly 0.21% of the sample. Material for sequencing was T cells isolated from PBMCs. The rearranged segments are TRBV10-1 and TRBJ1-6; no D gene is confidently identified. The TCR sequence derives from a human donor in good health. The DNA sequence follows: TGCGCCAGCAGTGATCCACTTTCACCCCTCCACTTT. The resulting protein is CASSDPLSPLHF.